This TCR beta chain was sequenced during a study of blood T cell repertoires in COVID-19. Study details: The United States, Italy and Spain provided the acute and convalescent COVID-19 samples.

Authors' methods: The assay estimated nucleated cells by amplifying reference gene primers. TCRdb's table, derived via immunoSEQ multiplex PCR, lists solely in-frame clones and lacks some. The V and J calls and clone size were taken over from that table, and D and trimming were inferred from the DNA. The repertoire holds about 210,000 clones, roughly 82% seen once, with about 7.8% in the top ten. Trimming removed 6 bases from V and 5 bases from J; junction bases left unmatched: 4. The germline V gene encodes CDR1 MDHEN and CDR2 SYDVKM. This CDR3 has 13 residues. The receptor comes from an older woman with COVID-19, enrolled during active disease. This rearrangement joins TRBV28 to TRBJ2-5; 9 bases agree with TRBD1. The sample was peripheral blood. CDR3 bases: TGTGCCAGCAGGGGACAGGGCAATGAGACCCAGTACTTC. It codes for CASRGQGNETQYF.